This is a list of T cell receptor beta chains from one sample in a study of shared clonotypes between healthy human individuals. Assay used: immunoSEQ multiplex PCR; TCRdb lists only in-frame clones, some missing. The sample carries 800,000 to 1,200,000 clones, around three quarters recorded once. Input material: memory CD4+ T cells from PBMCs. These receptors came from a man younger than 30 in good health. Some clones in this sample may be carry-over from other donors' samples. Each CDR3 is given with its conserved first and last residue. The order of the fields is J gene, clone size, D gene, V gene, CDR3 DNA, CDR3 protein. A D gene is named only where the DNA matches it firmly. The size field is filled for only some rows; it gives once, few, many or a size class.

J: TRBJ1-3; size: few; D: TRBD1; V: TRBV9; DNA: TGTGCCAGCAGCCCCGGGACAGGGTTGGGAAACACCATATATTTT; CDR3: CASSPGTGLGNTIYF
J: TRBJ2-1; size: -; D: -; V: TRBV11-1; DNA: TGTGCCAGCAGTGCGCGTCCTGGATTCGACAATGAGCAGTTCTTC; CDR3: CASSARPGFDNEQFF
J: TRBJ2-7; size: -; D: TRBD1; V: TRBV6-1; DNA: TGTGCCAGCGAGGGGGCACGGTCCTACGAGCAGTACTTC; CDR3: CASEGARSYEQYF
J: TRBJ1-2; size: -; D: -; V: TRBV28; DNA: TGTGCCAGCAGTTTAAGGGGGGCGCGTGGCTACACCTTC; CDR3: CASSLRGARGYTF
J: TRBJ1-2; size: once; D: -; V: TRBV5-6; DNA: TGTGCCAGCAGCTTAGTACAGGGAGGAGGCTATGGCTACACCTTC; CDR3: CASSLVQGGGYGYTF
J: TRBJ2-1; size: -; D: -; V: TRBV7-3; DNA: TGTGCCAGCAGCCCCAGGGGGTGGGAGGGCCGGCAGTTCTTC; CDR3: CASSPRGWEGRQFF
J: TRBJ2-5; size: -; D: -; V: TRBV6-1; DNA: TGTGCCAGCAGTAGTGAACGAGGGTATCAAGAGACCCAGTACTTC; CDR3: CASSSERGYQETQYF
J: TRBJ2-3; size: -; D: -; V: TRBV5-1; DNA: TGCGCCAGCAGCTTGGCCCCAGAGGCTGGCACGCAGTATTTT; CDR3: CASSLAPEAGTQYF
J: TRBJ2-6; size: -; D: TRBD1; V: TRBV5-5; DNA: TGTGCCAGCAGTTTGATTACAGGGGGAACGGCCAACGTCCTGACTTTC; CDR3: CASSLITGGTANVLTF
J: TRBJ1-2; size: -; D: -; V: TRBV5-5; DNA: TGTGCCAGCAGCCGTTTGGACACCTTC; CDR3: CASSRLDTF
J: TRBJ2-7; size: -; D: TRBD2; V: TRBV19; DNA: TGTGCCAGTAGGGCTAGCGGGAGGGCCTTCGAGCAGTACTTC; CDR3: CASRASGRAFEQYF
J: TRBJ2-7; size: -; D: TRBD1; V: TRBV4-2; DNA: TGTGCCAGCAGGGGGGACAGGGAAGACGAGCAGTACTTC; CDR3: CASRGDREDEQYF
J: TRBJ1-2; size: -; D: -; V: TRBV2; DNA: TGTGCCAGCAGTGCAGTCAGGGACTCGTATGGCTACACCTTC; CDR3: CASSAVRDSYGYTF
J: TRBJ1-5; size: -; D: -; V: TRBV30; DNA: TGTGCCTGGAGTGTTGGAGACAGGTGGCAGCCCCAGCATTTT; CDR3: CAWSVGDRWQPQHF
J: TRBJ1-4; size: few; D: -; V: TRBV6-6; DNA: TGTGCCAGCAGCCCCGGACCCAATGAAAAACTGTTTTTT; CDR3: CASSPGPNEKLFF
J: TRBJ1-1; size: few; D: -; V: TRBV28; DNA: TGTGCCAGCACTCCAGGCCTGAACACTGAAGCTTTCTTT; CDR3: CASTPGLNTEAFF
J: TRBJ2-5; size: -; D: TRBD1; V: TRBV29-1; DNA: TGCAGCGTTGTAGGCGGGACAGGGCGCCTCGGCGAGACCCAGTACTTC; CDR3: CSVVGGTGRLGETQYF
J: TRBJ2-7; size: -; D: -; V: TRBV25-1; DNA: TGTGCCAGCAGTGCGACAGGATTCTCCTACGAGCAGTACTTC; CDR3: CASSATGFSYEQYF
J: TRBJ1-1; size: few; D: -; V: TRBV27; DNA: TGTGCCAGCAGTTTAGTCAGCCCCGCCACTGAAGCTTTCTTT; CDR3: CASSLVSPATEAFF
J: TRBJ2-7; size: -; D: -; V: TRBV19; DNA: TGTGCCAGTGGACCTAGACTCGGCTACGAGCAGTACTTC; CDR3: CASGPRLGYEQYF
J: TRBJ2-2; size: -; D: -; V: TRBV27; DNA: TGTGCCAGCAGACCTACGAACACCGGGGAGCTGTTTTTT; CDR3: CASRPTNTGELFF
J: TRBJ2-5; size: -; D: TRBD2; V: TRBV5-1; DNA: TGCGCCAGCAGCTTGGTTCGGGGGGGTAGCGGGAGCGTGGAGACCCAGTACTTC; CDR3: CASSLVRGGSGSVETQYF
J: TRBJ2-7; size: -; D: TRBD2; V: TRBV4-1; DNA: TGCGCCAGCAGCCCGCGGGAGAAGACCTCCTACGAGCAGTACTTC; CDR3: CASSPREKTSYEQYF
J: TRBJ2-5; size: few; D: -; V: TRBV5-1; DNA: TGCGCCAGCAGCCCCGGGACTGGGGTCGAGACCCAGTACTTC; CDR3: CASSPGTGVETQYF
J: TRBJ2-7; size: -; D: -; V: TRBV5-1; DNA: TGCGCCAGCAGCTTGCCCCGAGGCGGGGTGGGGGACGAGCAGTACTTC; CDR3: CASSLPRGGVGDEQYF
J: TRBJ2-5; size: -; D: -; V: TRBV6-5; DNA: TGTGCCAGCAGACGTGCGGCGGGATTGGGAGAGACCCAGTACTTC; CDR3: CASRRAAGLGETQYF
J: TRBJ1-2; size: -; D: -; V: TRBV23-1; DNA: TGCGCCAGCAGTCAACCAACCAAAATTCGACAGGCCACGTGGGGGTATGGCTACACCTTC; CDR3: CASSQPTKIRQATWGYGYTF
J: TRBJ2-3; size: few; D: -; V: TRBV7-2; DNA: TGTGCCAGCAGCTTAGTCCCCCGGGATACGCAGTATTTT; CDR3: CASSLVPRDTQYF
J: TRBJ2-1; size: -; D: -; V: TRBV6-4; DNA: TGTGCCAGCAGTGACTTTAGGGAGCGGGTCCATGAGCAGTTCTTC; CDR3: CASSDFRERVHEQFF
J: TRBJ2-7; size: -; D: TRBD1; V: TRBV5-1; DNA: TGCGCCAGCAGCGTGGGACAGGCTCGGGAGCAGTACTTC; CDR3: CASSVGQAREQYF
J: TRBJ2-1; size: -; D: TRBD1; V: TRBV20-1; DNA: TGCAGTGCTCGCGGGCGGGACAGGGTGTTCTTC; CDR3: CSARGRDRVFF
J: TRBJ2-3; size: few; D: -; V: TRBV2; DNA: TGTGCCAGCAGTTCGGAGCGGGCTCCAGATACGCAGTATTTT; CDR3: CASSSERAPDTQYF
J: TRBJ2-5; size: -; D: TRBD1; V: TRBV7-3; DNA: TGTGCCAGCAGCTCCGGGACAGGCTCGCAAGGGGTCCGGGAGACCCAGTACTTC; CDR3: CASSSGTGSQGVRETQYF